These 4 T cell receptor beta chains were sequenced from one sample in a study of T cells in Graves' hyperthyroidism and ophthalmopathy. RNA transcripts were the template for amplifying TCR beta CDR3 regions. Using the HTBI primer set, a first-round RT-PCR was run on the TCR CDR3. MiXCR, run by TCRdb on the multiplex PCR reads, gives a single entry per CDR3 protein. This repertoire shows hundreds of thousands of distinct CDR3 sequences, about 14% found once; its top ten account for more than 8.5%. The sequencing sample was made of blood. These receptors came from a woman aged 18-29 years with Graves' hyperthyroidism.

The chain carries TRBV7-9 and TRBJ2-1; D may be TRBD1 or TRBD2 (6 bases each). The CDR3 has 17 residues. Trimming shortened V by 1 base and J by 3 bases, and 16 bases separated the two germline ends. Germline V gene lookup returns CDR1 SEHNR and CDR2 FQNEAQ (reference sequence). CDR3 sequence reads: CASSLVGRGRHYNEQFF. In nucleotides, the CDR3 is TGTGCCAGCAGCTTAGTTGGCCGGGGGCGACACTACAATGAGCAGTTCTTC. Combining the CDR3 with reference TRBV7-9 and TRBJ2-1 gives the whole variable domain DTGVSQNPRHKITKRGQNVTFRCDPISEHNRLYWYRQTLGQGPEFLTYFQNEAQLEKSRLLSDRFSAERPKGSFSTLEIQRTEQGDSAMYLCASSLVGRGRHYNEQFFGPGTRLTVL.

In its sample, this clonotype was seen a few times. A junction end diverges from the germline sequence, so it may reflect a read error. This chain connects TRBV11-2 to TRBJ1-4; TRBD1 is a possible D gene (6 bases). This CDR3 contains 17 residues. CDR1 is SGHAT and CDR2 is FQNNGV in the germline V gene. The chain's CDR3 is CASCLGRAGATNEKLFF. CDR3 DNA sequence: TGTGCCAGCTGCTTAGGGCGGGCAGGGGCAACTAATGAAAAACTGTTTTTT.

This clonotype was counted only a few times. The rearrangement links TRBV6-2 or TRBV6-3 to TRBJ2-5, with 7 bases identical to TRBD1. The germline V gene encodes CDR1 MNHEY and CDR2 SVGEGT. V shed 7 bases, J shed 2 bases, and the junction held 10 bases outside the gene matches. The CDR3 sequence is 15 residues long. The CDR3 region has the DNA TGTGCCAGCAATCCACCAAGGGACAGACAAGAGACCCAGTACTTC. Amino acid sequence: CASNPPRDRQETQYF.

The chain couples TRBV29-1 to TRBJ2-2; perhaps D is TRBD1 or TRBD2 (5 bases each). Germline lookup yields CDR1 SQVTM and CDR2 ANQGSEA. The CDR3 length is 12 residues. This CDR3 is CTVGERSGELFF. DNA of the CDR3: TGCACCGTGGGGGAGCGGTCCGGGGAGCTGTTTTTT.